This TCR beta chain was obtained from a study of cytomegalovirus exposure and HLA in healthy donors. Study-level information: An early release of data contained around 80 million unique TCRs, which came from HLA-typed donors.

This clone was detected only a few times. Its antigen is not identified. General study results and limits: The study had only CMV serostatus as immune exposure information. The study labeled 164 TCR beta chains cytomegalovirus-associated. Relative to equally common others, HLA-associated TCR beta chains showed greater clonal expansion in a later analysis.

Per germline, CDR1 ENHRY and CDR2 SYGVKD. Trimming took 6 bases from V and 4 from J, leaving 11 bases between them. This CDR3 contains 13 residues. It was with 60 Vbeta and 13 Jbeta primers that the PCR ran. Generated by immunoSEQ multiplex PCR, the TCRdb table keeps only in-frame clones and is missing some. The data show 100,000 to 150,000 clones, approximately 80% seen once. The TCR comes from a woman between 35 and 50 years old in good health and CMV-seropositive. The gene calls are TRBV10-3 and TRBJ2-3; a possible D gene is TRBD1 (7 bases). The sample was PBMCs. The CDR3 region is CAISPRGADTQYF. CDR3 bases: TGTGCCATCAGCCCCAGGGGGGCAGATACGCAGTATTTT.